The 31 T cell receptor beta chains below all came from one sample that was sequenced in a study of breast tumors, draining lymph nodes, adjacent tissues. TCRdb re-called the multiplex PCR reads with MiXCR, one entry per CDR3 protein. The sample yields approximately 280,000 distinct CDR3 sequences, around 31% seen once. The lymph nodes were axillary draining lymph nodes from breast cancer patients. Sequenced input: axillary lymph node tissue. These receptors originate from a female donor with breast cancer. Some clones in this sample may be carry-over from other donors' samples.

This clonotype was counted between two and nine times. This chain joins TRBV5-5 and TRBJ1-2; D is unresolved. CDR3 length: 12 amino acids. The V and J ends lost 4 bases and 7 bases respectively, with 11 bases between them. CDR1 and CDR2 from the germline V gene are SGHKS and YYEKEE (reference sequence). DNA for the CDR3: TGTGCCAGCAGCCCTGGGAGCTCTGGCTACACCTTC. Its translation is CASSPGSSGYTF.

The chain joins TRBV2 to TRBJ2-7; 7 bases agree with TRBD2. From germline, CDR1 is SNHLY and CDR2 FYNNEI. The CDR3 contains 16 residues. The junction had 16 bases not matched to a gene; V was cut back by 8 bases and J by 3 bases. The CDR3 is CASQLACRGLSYEQYF. The CDR3, as DNA: TGTGCCAGCCAACTAGCGTGTAGGGGCCTAAGCTACGAGCAGTACTTC. Variable domain in full (rest from reference TRBV2 and TRBJ2-7): EPEVTQTPSHQVTQMGQEVILRCVPISNHLYFYWYRQILGQKVEFLVSFYNNEISEKSEIFDDQFSVERPDGSNFTLKIRSTKLEDSAMYFCASQLACRGLSYEQYFGPGTRLTVT.

This clonotype was observed at least ten times. V and J are TRBV7-2 and TRBJ2-3; D is unclear. V lost 3 bases and J 6 bases, leaving 7 bases between the germline ends. Germline values: CDR1 SGHTA, CDR2 FQGNSA. There are 12 residues in the CDR3. CDR3 sequence: CASSFIADTQYF. The DNA for the CDR3 is TGTGCCAGCAGCTTCATTGCGGATACGCAGTATTTT.

DNA of the CDR3: TGTGCCAGCAACGGACTAGCGAGAGTAGACGGGGAGCTGTTTTTT. It translates to CASNGLARVDGELFF. The rearrangement joins TRBV6-5 to TRBJ2-2, with 9 bases matching TRBD2. The CDR3 is made up of 15 amino acids. With V trimmed by 7 bases and J by 7 bases, 10 bases remained unmatched. Germline V gives CDR1 MNHEY, CDR2 SVGAGI.

This clonotype was observed many times. The CDR3, as DNA: TGCAGTGCTCATAGGGGACTAGGAAGCGCCTACGAGCAGTACTTC. Its translation is CSAHRGLGSAYEQYF. This rearrangement joins TRBV20-1 to TRBJ2-7; 8 bases match TRBD2. With 5 bases clipped from V and 2 bases from J, the junction kept 11 bases outside the gene matches. The CDR3 loop spans 15 amino acids. The germline gives CDR1 DFQATT, CDR2 SNEGSKA (reference sequence).

The table lists this clonotype with many counts. V gene TRBV11-1 combines with J gene TRBJ2-3, with 15 bases identical to TRBD2. This CDR3 spans 19 amino acids. CDR1 SGHAT and CDR2 FQDESV come from the germline V gene (reference sequence). J lost 10 bases, V lost 1 base, and 15 bases had no gene match. The CDR3 is CASSLEVRGLAGGSDSQYF. In DNA form, the CDR3 reads TGTGCCAGCAGCTTAGAGGTTCGGGGACTAGCGGGAGGTAGTGATTCGCAGTATTTT.

A few counts support this clonotype. This chain connects TRBV6-1 to TRBJ2-3; D call uncertain. Trimming shortened V by 1 base and J by 4 bases, and 12 bases separated the two germline ends. The CDR3 consists of 15 residues. From germline, CDR1 is MNHNS and CDR2 SASEGT. CDR3 region: CASSEEGGYSDTQYF. The CDR3 region has the DNA TGTGCCAGCAGTGAAGAGGGCGGTTACTCAGATACGCAGTATTTT.

This clonotype occurred many times. The chain carries TRBV9 and TRBJ2-1, with D unresolved. This CDR3 is 16 amino acids long. V lost 0 bases, J lost 7 bases, and 17 bases lay in between. Germline V gene lookup returns CDR1 SGDLS and CDR2 YYNGEE. CDR3 DNA sequence: TGTGCCAGCAGCGTAGAAGGGTTAGCTGATCATAATGAGCAGTTCTTC. Protein sequence: CASSVEGLADHNEQFF.

V gene TRBV10-3 combines with J gene TRBJ2-2; D not resolved. The V and J ends lost 2 bases and 7 bases respectively, with 8 bases between them. The CDR3 sequence is 13 residues long. Per germline, CDR1 ENHRY and CDR2 SYGVKD. The CDR3 nucleotides are TGTGCCATCAGTGAGGAGGAAGTCGGGGAGCTGTTTTTT. Amino acids: CAISEEEVGELFF.

The sample holds many counts of this clonotype. V and J are TRBV10-3 and TRBJ2-1, with 7 bases aligning to TRBD2. The CDR3 is 14 amino acids. V shed 3 bases, J shed 3 bases, and the junction held 2 bases outside the gene matches. Germline V gene sequence: CDR1 ENHRY, CDR2 SYGVKD. In nucleotides, the CDR3 is TGTGCCATCAGTGACGGACTAGGCTACAATGAGCAGTTCTTC. It yields the protein CAISDGLGYNEQFF.

The chain has TRBV28 and TRBJ1-2, with D unresolved. Trimming took 4 bases from V and 8 from J, leaving 11 bases between them. The CDR3 loop spans 12 amino acids. CDR1 and CDR2 (germline): MDHEN, SYDVKM. In DNA, the CDR3 is TGTGCCAGCAGTTCGACCACTAGGGGCTACACCTTC. Encoded protein: CASSSTTRGYTF.

This clonotype was seen a few times. J is TRBJ1-5 and V is TRBV12-3 or TRBV12-4; D remains ambiguous. This CDR3 has 14 residues. Trimming pared 1 base from V and 11 bases from J, leaving 15 bases between. The CDR3: CASSLVEVPWAQHF. The CDR3 coding sequence is TGTGCCAGCAGTTTAGTCGAGGTCCCCTGGGCCCAGCATTTT.

This clonotype has ten or more counts. CDR3 residues: CASRFQGADYGYTF. The CDR3 bases are TGTGCCAGCAGATTTCAGGGGGCAGACTATGGCTACACCTTC. The chain employs TRBV6-5 and TRBJ1-2; the match to TRBD1 covers 8 bases. Germline trimming cut 6 bases from V and 3 bases from J; bases unmatched to any gene: 6. Germline V CDR1 and CDR2: MNHEY, SVGAGI. The CDR3 has 14 amino acids.

V gene TRBV5-8 combines with J gene TRBJ2-5; 9 positions match TRBD1. This CDR3 has 16 residues. Trimming cost V 4 bases and J 1 base; bases outside gene matches: 8. Looked up from germline, CDR1 is SGHTS and CDR2 is YDEGEE. The DNA for the CDR3 is TGTGCCAGCAGCCCTCGGACAGGGGTGTTCCAAGAGACCCAGTACTTC. This sequence encodes CASSPRTGVFQETQYF.

Turning to this clonotype: A much larger clone lies a single base off, so this may be a read error. CDR3 loop: CASSRRAGTTLNFSSEQYF. CDR3 nucleotide sequence: TGTGCCAGCAGCCGCCGAGCCGGGACTACCCTAAACTTTTCCTCCGAGCAGTACTTC. This chain links TRBV7-9 with TRBJ2-7, with TRBD2 matching 7 bases. The CDR3 is 19 amino acids. Germline values: CDR1 SEHNR, CDR2 FQNEAQ (reference sequence).

The J gene is TRBJ1-3, the V gene TRBV27, with no clear D. The CDR3 loop spans 15 amino acids. Germline lookup yields CDR1 MNHEY and CDR2 SMNVEV (reference sequence). V was trimmed by 2 bases and J by 4 bases, leaving 12 bases between them. The CDR3 DNA reads as TGTGCCAGCAGTTTAAAGTCGGCAGTCGGAAACACCATATATTTT. Translating gives CASSLKSAVGNTIYF.

As regards this clonotype: Compared with germline, one end of the junction differs, possibly owing to a read error. This chain uses TRBV10-3 with TRBJ1-2; TRBD1 agrees at 9 bases. The CDR3 spans 14 residues. Per the germline V gene, CDR1 is ENHRY and CDR2 is SYGVKD. CDR3 DNA sequence: TGTGCCAGCAGTGAACAGGGGGCTAACTGTGGCTACACCTTC. Amino acid sequence: CASSEQGANCGYTF.

Concerning this clonotype: This may be a read error: a much more frequent sequence differs by one nucleotide. The chain carries TRBV7-8 and TRBJ2-7; D not certain. The CDR3 is 15 residues long. Germline CDR1 reads SGHVS; CDR2 reads FQNEAQ. CDR3 amino acids: CASSSPSGPAYEQHF. CDR3 coding DNA: TGTGCCAGCAGCTCACCTTCCGGGCCCGCCTACGAGCAGCACTTC.

The rearrangement joins TRBV29-1 to TRBJ2-1; TRBD2 matches at 11 bases. With 7 bases clipped from V and 15 bases from J, the junction kept 8 bases outside the gene matches. Germline V gene data show CDR1 as SQVTM and CDR2 as ANQGSEA. The CDR3 loop spans 11 amino acids. CDR3 sequence reads: CSAGLAGVGFF. The CDR3 DNA is TGCAGCGCAGGACTAGCGGGCGTGGGGTTCTTC.

This chain connects TRBV28 to TRBJ1-2, with D unresolved. Germline V lookup: CDR1 MDHEN, CDR2 SYDVKM. The CDR3 contains 15 residues. Trimming cost V 7 bases and J 4 bases, with 19 bases left between them. The CDR3 DNA is TGTGCCAGCACCACTCCGGATAGGAGCTTCTATGGCTACACCTTC. Protein product: CASTTPDRSFYGYTF.

This clonotype was counted many times. V gene TRBV3-1 combines with J gene TRBJ1-4; D is ambiguous. Germline V lookup: CDR1 LGHDT, CDR2 YNNKEL (reference sequence). V lost 4 bases, J lost 0 bases, and 12 bases lay in between. This CDR3 is built from 16 residues. CDR3 amino acids: CASSPSGHATNEKLFF. As DNA, the CDR3 is TGTGCCAGCAGCCCTTCCGGGCACGCAACTAATGAAAAACTGTTTTTT. The full variable domain, completed using reference TRBV3-1 and TRBJ1-4, is DTAVSQTPKYLVTQMGNDKSIKCEQNLGHDTMYWYKQDSKKFLKIMFSYNNKELIINETVPNRFSPKSPDKAHLNLHINSLELGDSAVYFCASSPSGHATNEKLFFGSGTQLSVL.

Of note for this clonotype: A read error may explain this, as a much larger clone is one base away. The chain joins TRBV19 to TRBJ2-2, with TRBD2 matching 7 bases. CDR1 is LNHDA and CDR2 is SQIVND in the germline V gene (reference sequence). This CDR3 comprises 15 residues. After removal of 0 bases from V and 6 bases from J, the junction contained 4 bases not matched to a gene. DNA for the CDR3: TGTGCCAGTAGTATAGAGAGAGGGAGGGCCGGGGAGCTGTTTTTT. Its translation: CASSIERGRAGELFF.

The V call is TRBV20-1, the J call TRBJ1-1; D may be TRBD1 (6 bases). The CDR3 is made up of 15 amino acids. The germline CDR1 and CDR2 sequences are DFQATT and SNEGSKA (reference sequence). Trimming took off 5 bases at V and 4 bases at J, with 20 bases between the two ends. The CDR3 reads CSASGGDPESTEAFF. The CDR3, as DNA: TGCAGTGCTTCCGGGGGCGATCCTGAGAGCACTGAAGCTTTCTTT.

There are many counts of this clonotype. The chain uses TRBV7-9 and TRBJ2-3; a possible D gene is TRBD1 (6 bases). The germline gives CDR1 SEHNR, CDR2 FQNEAQ (reference sequence). V gave up 5 bases and J gave up 6 bases, with 18 bases separating them. The CDR3 runs to 15 residues. CDR3: CASSRGQSGWDTQYF. The DNA of the CDR3 is TGTGCCAGCAGCCGAGGACAGAGTGGGTGGGATACGCAGTATTTT.

In its sample, this clonotype was seen many times. The rearrangement links TRBV12-3 or TRBV12-4 to TRBJ2-7, with D possibly being TRBD2 (6 bases). This CDR3 has 14 residues. The V and J ends lost 3 bases and 6 bases respectively, with 15 bases between them. In DNA, the CDR3 is TGTGCCAGCAGTTTCCCCTCCTTCGGGGGCGAGCAGTACTTC. Amino acids: CASSFPSFGGEQYF.

About this clonotype: Possible read error: a much larger clone is one base away. The chain couples TRBV5-5 to TRBJ1-2; perhaps TRBD1 as D (6 bases). Between the trimmed V and J ends, which lost 4 bases and 5 bases, there was a span of 15 bases. The CDR3 is made up of 14 amino acids. CDR1 and CDR2 (germline): SGHKS, YYEKEE (reference sequence). The CDR3 protein is CASSPPGTPYGYTF. CDR3 in DNA: TGTGCCAGCAGCCCCCCCGGGACACCGTATGGCTACACCTTC.

There are many counts of this clonotype. Germline and junction disagree at one end, which may indicate a read error. The gene calls are TRBV7-7 and TRBJ2-5, with TRBD2 matching 9 bases. The CDR3 has 13 amino acids. The germline V gene encodes CDR1 SSHAT and CDR2 FNYEAQ (reference sequence). The CDR3 DNA follows: TGTGCTAGCAGCCCGCGGGGGGGGGAGACCCAGTACTTC. Its translation: CASSPRGGETQYF.

This clonotype was recorded at least ten times. The chain couples TRBV5-4 to TRBJ1-2; D is undetermined. Germline CDR1 SGHNT, CDR2 YYREEE (reference sequence). The CDR3 contains 13 residues. The germline V and J ends were trimmed by 3 bases and 3 bases, with 9 bases remaining between them. The CDR3 is CASSSWTDYGYTF. CDR3 DNA: TGTGCCAGCAGCTCTTGGACGGACTATGGCTACACCTTC.

The chain links TRBV14 to TRBJ2-1; D not certain. CDR3 length: 16 residues. V gave up 4 bases and J gave up 0 bases, with 13 bases separating them. Per the germline V gene, CDR1 is SGHDN and CDR2 is FVKESK. As DNA, the CDR3 is TGTGCCAGCAGCCGACGGACCCGACTCTCCTACAATGAGCAGTTCTTC. Translating it yields CASSRRTRLSYNEQFF.

J is TRBJ2-3 and V is TRBV25-1; possible D gene TRBD2, 6 bases. CDR1 and CDR2 from the germline V gene are MGHDK and SYGVNS. This CDR3 contains 14 residues. The CDR3 loop reads CASNPGVAADTQYF. The CDR3 DNA reads TGTGCTAGTAACCCGGGGGTAGCCGCAGATACGCAGTATTTT.

This clonotype was recorded at least ten times. The chain links TRBV20-1 to TRBJ2-3; D might be TRBD1 or TRBD2, each matching 5 bases. Per germline, CDR1 DFQATT and CDR2 SNEGSKA (reference sequence). The CDR3 has 14 residues. Trimming took 3 bases from V and 1 from J, leaving 11 bases between them. CDR3 coding DNA: TGCAGTGCTAGTCTCTCGGGGCGCACAGATACGCAGTATTTT. Its translation is CSASLSGRTDTQYF.